One sample yielded the 5 T cell receptor beta chains listed below, sequenced in a study of regulatory T cells in long-lasting Graves disease. Sequencing libraries for TCR beta were prepared with iRepertoire HTBI primers and Arm-PCR of CDR3 regions. Using its own MiXCR run on the multiplex PCR reads, TCRdb lists one record per CDR3 protein. The profile shows around 450,000 distinct CDR3 sequences, about 15% of them singletons. Regarding time point: newly diagnosed GD, antithyroid drugs for less than 3 months. PBMC RNA served as the TCR library source. These sequences were also reported in another study, on T cells in Graves' hyperthyroidism and ophthalmopathy.

The input for sequencing was peripheral blood mononuclear cells (PBMCs), taken at new diagnosis, from a patient treated with antithyroid drugs. These receptors originate from a woman between 40 and 55 years old with Graves disease.

J is TRBJ1-2 and V is TRBV5-6; D unresolved. Trimming took off 3 bases at V and 6 bases at J, with 12 bases between the two ends. Germline CDR1 and CDR2: SGHDT and YYEEEE. The CDR3 runs 13 residues. CDR3 coding DNA: TGTGCCAGCAGCTCGTGGACTGGGCATGGCTACACCTTC. Amino acids: CASSSWTGHGYTF. The full variable domain, rest sourced from reference TRBV5-6 and TRBJ1-2, is DAGVTQSPTHLIKTRGQQVTLRCSPKSGHDTVSWYQQALGQGPQFIFQYYEEEERQRGNFPDRFSGHQFPNYSSELNVNALLLGDSALYLCASSSWTGHGYTFGSGTRLTVV.

The chain recombines TRBV11-2 with TRBJ1-1, with 11 nucleotides matching TRBD1. Per germline, CDR1 SGHAT and CDR2 FQNNGV. The CDR3 spans 17 residues. The ends lost 6 bases at V and 4 bases at J; junction bases unmatched: 13. The CDR3 DNA reads as TGTGCCAGCAGTTCCGGACAGGGGGCAGGTTGGATCACTGAAGCTTTCTTT. It codes for CASSSGQGAGWITEAFF.

This clonotype was detected many times. The chain joins TRBV19 to TRBJ1-1; 7 bases are shared with TRBD1. V lost 1 base, J lost 11 bases, and 10 bases stayed unmatched. The CDR3 is 14 residues long. Germline V gene data show CDR1 as LNHDA and CDR2 as SQIVND (reference sequence). CDR3: CASSIGGAGTDAFF. CDR3 sequence (DNA): TGTGCCAGTAGTATAGGAGGGGCCGGGACAGATGCTTTCTTT.

V gene TRBV15 combines with J gene TRBJ2-7; D remains unclear. The germline V and J ends were trimmed by 3 bases and 2 bases, with 8 bases remaining between them. CDR1 and CDR2 (germline): LNHNV, YYDKDF (reference sequence). There are 13 residues in the CDR3. DNA for the CDR3: TGTGCCACCAGCAGCGTGTCAACCTACGAGCAGTACTTC. Translation: CATSSVSTYEQYF.

This clonotype was seen many times. V usage is TRBV30 and J usage is TRBJ1-1; possible D gene TRBD1, 6 bases. The V end lost 3 bases, the J end lost 5 bases, and 16 bases lay between the germline ends. CDR3 length: 14 amino acids. Germline V gene data show CDR1 as GTSNPN and CDR2 as SVGIG (reference sequence). The CDR3 DNA sequence: TGTGCCTGGAGAGAAACAGGGCTTAAGACTGAAGCTTTCTTT. This gives the protein CAWRETGLKTEAFF.